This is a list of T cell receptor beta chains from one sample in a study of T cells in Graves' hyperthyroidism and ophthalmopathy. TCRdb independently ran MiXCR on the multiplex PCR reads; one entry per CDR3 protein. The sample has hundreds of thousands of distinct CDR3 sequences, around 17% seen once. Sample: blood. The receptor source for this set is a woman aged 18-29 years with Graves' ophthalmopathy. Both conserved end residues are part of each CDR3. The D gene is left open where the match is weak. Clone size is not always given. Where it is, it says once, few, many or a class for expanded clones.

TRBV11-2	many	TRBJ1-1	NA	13	CASSLEQFTEAFF	TGTGCCAGCAGCTTAGAGCAGTTCACTGAAGCTTTCTTT
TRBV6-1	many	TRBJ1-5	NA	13	CASRDLSNQPQHF	TGTGCCAGCAGGGACCTCAGCAATCAGCCCCAGCATTTT
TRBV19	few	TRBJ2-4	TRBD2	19	CASSRTGLAGDVAKNIQYF	TGTGCCAGTAGTAGAACGGGACTAGCGGGAGATGTGGCCAAAAACATTCAGTACTTC
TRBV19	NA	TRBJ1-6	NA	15	CASRSSSPHNSPLHF	TGTGCCAGTAGGTCGTCCTCGCCCCATAATTCACCCCTCCACTTT
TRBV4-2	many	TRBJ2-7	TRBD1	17	CASSHSIGQGAPYEQYF	TGTGCCAGCAGCCATTCGATTGGACAGGGGGCTCCCTACGAGCAGTACTTC
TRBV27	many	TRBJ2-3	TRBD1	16	CASRPATGTGTDTQYF	TGTGCCAGCAGACCCGCTACCGGGACAGGGACAGATACGCAGTATTTT
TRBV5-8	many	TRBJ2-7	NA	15	CASSLQGRNSYEQYF	TGTGCCAGCAGCTTGCAGGGGCGCAACTCCTACGAGCAGTACTTC
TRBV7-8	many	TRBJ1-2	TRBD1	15	CASSSDRVIRGGYTF	TGTGCCAGCAGCTCTGACAGGGTCATTCGTGGGGGCTACACCTTC
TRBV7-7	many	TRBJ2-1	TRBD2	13	CASSPVPGGEQFF	TGTGCTAGCAGCCCGGTTCCGGGGGGTGAGCAGTTCTTC
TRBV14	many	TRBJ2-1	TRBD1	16	CASSLTSGQGSNEQFF	TGTGCCAGCAGCCTCACTTCAGGACAGGGGTCGAATGAGCAGTTCTTC
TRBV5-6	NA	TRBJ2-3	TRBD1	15	CASSRGRGLTDTQYF	TGTGCCAGCAGCCGGGGCAGGGGGCTCACAGATACGCAGTATTTT
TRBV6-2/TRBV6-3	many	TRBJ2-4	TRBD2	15	CASSYDAGGRNIQYF	TGTGCCAGCAGTTACGACGCGGGAGGGCGGAACATTCAGTACTTC
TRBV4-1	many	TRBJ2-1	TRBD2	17	CASSQDTRGGSYNEQFF	TGCGCCAGCAGCCAAGATACTCGGGGGGGCTCCTACAATGAGCAGTTCTTC
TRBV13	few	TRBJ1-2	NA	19	CASSLVGGLPGTPNYGYTF	TGTGCCAGCAGCTTAGTGGGAGGCCTCCCCGGGACGCCCAACTATGGCTACACCTTC
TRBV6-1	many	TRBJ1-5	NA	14	CASSPDLLNQPQHF	TGTGCCAGCAGTCCGGACCTTCTCAATCAGCCCCAGCATTTT
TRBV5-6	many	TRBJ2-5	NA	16	CASSSPSPGATGTQYF	TGTGCCAGCAGCTCCCCTAGTCCAGGGGCGACTGGGACCCAGTACTTC
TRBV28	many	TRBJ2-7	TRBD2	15	CASSSTSGNSYEQYF	TGTGCCAGCAGTTCGACTAGCGGAAACTCCTACGAGCAGTACTTC
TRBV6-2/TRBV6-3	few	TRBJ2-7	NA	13	CASTYSSYGEQYF	TGTGCCAGCACCTACTCTTCGTACGGAGAGCAGTACTTC
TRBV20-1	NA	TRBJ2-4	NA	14	CSGEEQTAKNIQYF	TGCAGCGGCGAGGAACAGACAGCCAAAAACATTCAGTACTTC
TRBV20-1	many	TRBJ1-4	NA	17	CSASRLGGLATNEKLFF	TGCAGTGCTAGTCGGCTAGGCGGACTAGCAACTAATGAAAAACTGTTTTTT
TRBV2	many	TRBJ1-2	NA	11	CASREGYGYTF	TGTGCCAGCAGGGAGGGTTATGGCTACACCTTC
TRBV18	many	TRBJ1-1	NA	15	CASSPRNGELTEAFF	TGTGCCAGCTCACCTCGTAACGGGGAATTGACTGAAGCTTTCTTT
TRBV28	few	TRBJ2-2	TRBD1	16	CASSSLGTGGAGELFF	TGTGCCAGCAGTTCTCTCGGGACAGGGGGAGCCGGGGAGCTGTTTTTT
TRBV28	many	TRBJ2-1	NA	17	CASSLCCTFSSYNEQFF	TGTGCCAGCAGTTTATGCTGCACGTTTAGCTCCTACAATGAGCAGTTCTTC
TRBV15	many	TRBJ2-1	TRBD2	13	CATSRREGNEQFF	TGTGCCACCAGCAGACGGGAGGGGAATGAGCAGTTCTTC
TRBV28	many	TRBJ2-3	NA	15	CASSPRKGYTDTQYF	TGTGCCAGCAGTCCCCGCAAGGGTTACACAGATACGCAGTATTTT
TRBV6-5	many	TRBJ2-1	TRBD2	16	CASSYLLAGGGNEQFF	TGTGCCAGCAGTTACTTACTAGCGGGAGGGGGCAATGAGCAGTTCTTC
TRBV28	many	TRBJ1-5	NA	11	CASSEAMAQHF	TGTGCCAGCAGTGAGGCCATGGCCCAGCATTTT
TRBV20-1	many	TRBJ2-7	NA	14	CSASSYGRSYEQYF	TGCAGTGCTAGTTCGTACGGTCGCTCCTACGAGCAGTACTTC
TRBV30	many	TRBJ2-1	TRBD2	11	CAGLAANEQFF	TGTGCGGGACTAGCGGCCAATGAGCAGTTCTTC
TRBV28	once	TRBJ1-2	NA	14	CASIPGGAASGYTF	TGTGCCAGCATCCCGGGGGGCGCAGCCTCTGGCTACACCTTC
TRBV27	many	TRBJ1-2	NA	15	CASSPSEGYYYGYTF	TGTGCCAGCAGTCCGTCCGAGGGGTATTACTATGGCTACACCTTC
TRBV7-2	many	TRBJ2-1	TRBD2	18	CASSGGASGPSSYNEQFF	TGTGCCAGCAGCGGGGGGGCTAGCGGGCCCAGCTCCTACAATGAGCAGTTCTTC
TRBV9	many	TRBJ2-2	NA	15	CASSVAQGGSGELFF	TGTGCCAGCAGCGTAGCCCAAGGGGGTTCCGGGGAGCTGTTTTTT
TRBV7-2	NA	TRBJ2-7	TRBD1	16	CASSKTAGTGGDEQYF	TGTGCCAGCAGCAAAACTGCCGGGACAGGGGGCGACGAGCAGTACTTC
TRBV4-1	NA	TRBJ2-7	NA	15	CASSQDFSVSYEQYF	TGCGCCAGCAGCCAAGATTTCTCAGTCTCCTACGAGCAGTACTTC
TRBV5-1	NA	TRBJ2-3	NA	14	CASSPDYAPDTQYF	TGCGCCAGCAGCCCGGATTATGCCCCAGATACGCAGTATTTT
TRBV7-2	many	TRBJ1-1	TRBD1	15	CASSTRDRGVTEAFF	TGTGCCAGCAGCACCCGGGACAGGGGTGTCACTGAAGCTTTCTTT
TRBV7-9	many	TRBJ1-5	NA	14	CASSSGIADQPQHF	TGTGCCAGCAGCTCAGGGATAGCGGATCAGCCCCAGCATTTT
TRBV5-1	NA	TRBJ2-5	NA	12	CASRQGQGTQYF	TGCGCCAGCAGGCAGGGCCAAGGGACCCAGTACTTC
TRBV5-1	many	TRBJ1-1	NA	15	CASSPWGQTNTEAFF	TGCGCCAGCAGCCCCTGGGGACAAACGAACACTGAAGCTTTCTTT